This T cell receptor beta chain was retrieved from a study of metastatic and nonmetastatic thyroid tumors. Study-level information: Peripheral blood and tumor or nodule samples from malignant and benign thyroid patients were compared. Study-level results: Patients with malignant thyroid tumors reportedly had significantly higher TCR beta diversity than those with benign nodules, in blood and tumor.

TCRdb ran MiXCR on the PCR reads. The sample has 60,000 to 85,000 clones, roughly 18% seen once. All patients reached thyroid surgery having received no treatment beforehand. The CDR3 consists of 14 residues. CDR1 and CDR2 from the germline V gene are SGDLS and YYNGEE. V trimming: 0 bases; J trimming: 8 bases; junction bases outside the gene matches: 3. The sample holds many counts of this clone. Its antigen is currently unknown. The clonotype was recovered from a female donor with papillary thyroid cancer or a benign thyroid nodule (not recorded which). Some clones in this sample may be carry-over from other donors' samples. Sequencing input: blood. This sequence joins TRBV9 and TRBJ2-2, with 8 bases aligning to TRBD1. CDR3 sequence: CASSVVGQAGELFF. The DNA for the CDR3 is TGTGCCAGCAGCGTAGTGGGACAGGCTGGGGAGCTGTTTTTT.